This T cell receptor (beta chain) came from a study of T-cell reconstitution after alpha-beta-depleted transplantation in children (dated by TCRdb to about 2016). Background on the whole study: The study quantitatively tracked T-cell immune reconstitution after TCRalphabeta/CD19-depleted allogeneic hematopoietic cell transplantation in children using TCR repertoire profiling.

V lost 3 bases and J lost 0 bases; the stretch between them is 15 bases long. CDR1 DFQATT and CDR2 SNEGSKA are derived from the germline V gene (reference sequence). From the cysteine through the phenylalanine, the CDR3 covers 16 amino acids. Solely the CDR3 DNA is kept, with 48 bases framed from the first base. What the research found in general, with its limitations: In some patients, high TCRbeta diversity at day 60 was attributed to recipient T cells and intrathymic progenitors that had survived conditioning. About two months after transplant, the apparently early recovery of alphabetaT-cell counts reportedly depended on just several hundred clones that had expanded rapidly and came from non-depleted graft cells. The frequencies of hyperexpanded clones fell over the following months, and after one year, T-cell counts and TCRbeta diversity were mostly attributed to newly produced T cells.

Comments on this clonotype: Its antigen has not been determined. Per-nucleotide qualities are absent, and no much larger clonotype sits a single base away.

Library preparation employed PCR. Data came from an Illumina HiSeq 2500. TCR libraries were prepared with molecular barcoding, using unique molecular identifiers to normalize TCRbeta repertoire quantification. In TCRdb, the public reads were trimmed at Q25 with fastp and aligned with MiXCR, with productive beta chains retained. Each CDR3 protein gets just one entry, which takes the most common genes and DNA from the rows behind it. This sample comprises a few hundred thousand distinct CDR3 sequences, over 7% of them detected only once. The ten most abundant clones make up approximately 9% of the sample. Sample treatment or condition, as interpreted from the label and publication: allogeneic hematopoietic cell transplantation with graft depleted of TCRalphabeta T cells and CD19 B cells. The children who served as transplant recipients had been given grafts of TCRalphabeta/CD19-depleted allogeneic hematopoietic cells.

The sequence links TRBV20-1 to TRBJ1-5; 5 matching bases give a weak D call of TRBD1. The clonotype originates from a female patient aged 2-9 years who had a stem cell transplant for Fanconi anemia, so the T cells may come from the graft donor. The source was peripheral blood, collected 360 days after TCRalphabeta/CD19-depleted stem cell transplant. The nucleotides read TGCAGTGCTAGCCGGGACCTCGTTTATAGCAATCAGCCCCAGCATTTT. Translated, this gives CSASRDLVYSNQPQHF.